The 29 T cell receptor beta chains in this list originate from one sample, sequenced in a study of CD8 T cells in ankylosing spondylitis. The antigens of these receptors remain unknown. TCRdb itself ran the 5' RACE reads through MiXCR, one entry per CDR3 protein. The repertoire consists of around 540,000 distinct CDR3 sequences, with more than 9.5% occurring once and the leading ten covering about 6.8%. Study outcomes and limitations: For ankylosing spondylitis blood, a TCR beta motif of about eight highly homologous variants appeared characteristic.

What was sequenced was blood, either unsorted or a sorted T cell fraction (not recorded which). The receptors stem from a male donor with ankylosing spondylitis.

The chain carries TRBV24-1 and TRBJ2-3; D gene unclear. The CDR3 runs to 13 residues. Between the trimmed V and J ends, which lost 3 bases and 3 bases, there was a span of 6 bases. Germline V gene lookup returns CDR1 KGHDR and CDR2 SFDVKD. In nucleotides, the CDR3 is TGTGCCACCAGTGATCTTAGGACAGATACGCAGTATTTT. It encodes CATSDLRTDTQYF.

The chain joins TRBV20-1 to TRBJ1-1; D might be TRBD1 (6 bases). The germline gives CDR1 DFQATT, CDR2 SNEGSKA (reference sequence). Deletions cut 6 bases from V and 5 bases from J, with 19 bases between. The CDR3 has 14 residues. The CDR3 DNA sequence: TGCAGTGCCATCGCCCCTGCCCAGGGGACTGAAGCTTTCTTT. Translating it yields CSAIAPAQGTEAFF.

This chain connects TRBV3-1 to TRBJ1-3; D unresolved. CDR1 is LGHDT and CDR2 is YNNKEL in the germline V gene (reference sequence). The CDR3 has 13 amino acids. The germline V and J ends were trimmed by 4 bases and 7 bases, with 11 bases remaining between them. The DNA for the CDR3 is TGTGCCAGCAGCCGACCAGACGGGAACACCATATATTTT. Protein product: CASSRPDGNTIYF. Looking up the rest from reference TRBV3-1 and TRBJ1-3 gives the full variable domain: DTAVSQTPKYLVTQMGNDKSIKCEQNLGHDTMYWYKQDSKKFLKIMFSYNNKELIINETVPNRFSPKSPDKAHLNLHINSLELGDSAVYFCASSRPDGNTIYFGEGSWLTVV.

J is TRBJ2-1 and V is TRBV2; TRBD2 agrees at 7 bases. J gave up 6 bases and V 6 bases, and 11 bases lay outside the gene matches. This CDR3 has 15 residues. CDR1 SNHLY and CDR2 FYNNEI come from the germline V gene. DNA of the CDR3: TGTGCCAGCAGCAATGAGCGGGGTGCCTTCAATGAGCAGTTCTTC. This encodes CASSNERGAFNEQFF.

Note on this clonotype: A much larger clone lies a single base off, so this may be a read error. The chain joins TRBV27 to TRBJ1-1; D not certain. Germline loops: CDR1 MNHEY, CDR2 SMNVEV (reference sequence). This CDR3 spans 15 amino acids. Trimming stripped 3 bases from V and 6 bases from J, with 17 bases between. CDR3 sequence: CASSLMAEGGPEAFF. DNA for the CDR3: TGTGCCAGCAGTTTGATGGCTGAGGGAGGGCCTGAAGCTTTCTTT.

This clonotype showed up many times. The chain is built from TRBV12-3 or TRBV12-4 and TRBJ2-5, with TRBD2 identical over 11 bases. The CDR3 consists of 15 residues. V dropped 3 bases and J dropped 4; count of bases not matched to a gene: 4. CDR3 DNA: TGTGCCAGCAGTTTTACTAGCGGGAGTGGAGAGACCCAGTACTTC. Its protein is CASSFTSGSGETQYF.

This clonotype was detected ten times or more. The gene calls are TRBV14 and TRBJ2-1; the match to TRBD1 covers 9 bases. The ends lost 4 bases at V and 10 bases at J; junction bases unmatched: 14. Germline V gives CDR1 SGHDN, CDR2 FVKESK. The CDR3 totals 16 residues. CDR3: CASSRLTGGEGQEQFF. As DNA, the CDR3 is TGTGCCAGCAGCCGGCTGACAGGGGGAGAAGGCCAGGAGCAGTTCTTC. The variable domain in full, with the rest retrieved from reference TRBV14 and TRBJ2-1, is EAGVTQFPSHSVIEKGQTVTLRCDPISGHDNLYWYRRVMGKEIKFLLHFVKESKQDESGMPNNRFLAERTGGTYSTLKVQPAELEDSGVYFCASSRLTGGEGQEQFFGPGTRLTVL.

This rearrangement joins TRBV25-1 to TRBJ2-7; a weak D match, TRBD1 (5 bases). The ends were cut back, 6 bases at V and 3 bases at J, with 12 bases in the middle. From germline, CDR1 is MGHDK and CDR2 SYGVNS. The CDR3 spans 13 residues. The CDR3 DNA sequence: TGTGCCAGCAGCCTAACAGGTCTCTACGAGCAGTACTTC. It is translated as CASSLTGLYEQYF.

This clonotype has just a few counts. The rearrangement joins TRBV20-1 to TRBJ1-5; D is perhaps TRBD1 (5 bases). Germline V lookup: CDR1 DFQATT, CDR2 SNEGSKA (reference sequence). The ends were cut back, 1 base at V and 2 bases at J, with 6 bases in the middle. The CDR3 extends over 13 amino acids. This CDR3 is CSARVGGNQPQHF. The CDR3, as DNA: TGCAGTGCTAGAGTGGGGGGCAATCAGCCCCAGCATTTT.

The chain recombines TRBV30 with TRBJ1-3; 10 nucleotides match TRBD1. Germline trimming cut 2 bases from V and 1 base from J; bases unmatched to any gene: 5. This CDR3 is built from 16 residues. Germline-derived CDR1 and CDR2 are GTSNPN and SVGIG (reference sequence). CDR3 sequence (DNA): TGTGCCTGGAGTCGGGGACAGGGGACTTCTGGAAACACCATATATTTT. Translating it yields CAWSRGQGTSGNTIYF.

This chain connects TRBV5-1 to TRBJ2-1, with 11 bases fitting TRBD2. Germline values: CDR1 SGHRS, CDR2 YFSETQ. V lost 7 bases and J lost 6; bases outside the gene matches: 0. This CDR3 is 12 amino acids long. CDR3 sequence (DNA): TGCGCCAGCGGGACTAGCGGCAATGAGCAGTTCTTC. This codes for CASGTSGNEQFF.

The sample holds many counts of this clonotype. V is TRBV4-1 and J is TRBJ2-3; 12 nucleotides line up with TRBD2. Per the germline V gene, CDR1 is MGHRA and CDR2 is YSYEKL. This CDR3 has 16 amino acids. After removal of 1 base from V and 6 bases from J, the junction contained 5 bases not matched to a gene. CDR3 region: CASSQAPTSGSDTQYF. CDR3 sequence (DNA): TGCGCCAGCAGCCAAGCCCCGACTAGCGGGAGTGATACGCAGTATTTT.

This clonotype came up many times. CDR3 bases: TGTGCCAGCAGCCTATCAGGCTTCTCTGGAAACACCATATATTTT. Its translation: CASSLSGFSGNTIYF. This chain uses TRBV7-9 with TRBJ1-3; no clear D gene. The germline CDR1 and CDR2 sequences are SEHNR and FQNEAQ (reference sequence). The CDR3 sequence is 15 residues long. Trimming stripped 5 bases from V and 0 bases from J, with 11 bases between.

CDR3 sequence: CASSSTGGQDDYEQYV. DNA for the CDR3: TGTGCCAGCAGCTCTACCGGGGGACAGGACGACTACGAGCAGTACGTC. This chain joins TRBV11-2 and TRBJ2-7, with 8 bases aligning to TRBD1. The CDR3 length is 16 residues. Per germline, CDR1 SGHAT and CDR2 FQNNGV. The V segment lost 4 bases and the J segment 3 bases; nucleotides outside the gene matches: 11.

The rearrangement uses TRBV7-2 and TRBJ1-4, with D perhaps matching TRBD1 (5 bases). The germline CDR1 and CDR2 sequences are SGHTA and FQGNSA. V was shortened by 2 bases and J by 8 bases, with 18 bases between the two germline ends. The CDR3 is 16 residues long. Here the CDR3 reads CASSLNAPGTGEKLFF. The CDR3 nucleotides are TGTGCCAGCAGCTTAAACGCACCCGGGACTGGAGAAAAACTGTTTTTT.

V usage is TRBV20-1 and J usage is TRBJ2-3, with 9 bases lining up with TRBD2. CDR1 is DFQATT and CDR2 is SNEGSKA in the germline V gene (reference sequence). V gave up 0 bases and J gave up 6 bases; unmatched junction bases: 10. The CDR3 has 16 amino acids. The CDR3 sequence: CSARDLRASGMDTQYF. The CDR3 DNA follows: TGCAGTGCTAGAGATCTCAGGGCTAGCGGGATGGATACGCAGTATTTT.

The gene calls are TRBV14 and TRBJ2-5; 7 nucleotides agree with TRBD2. Looked up from germline, CDR1 is SGHDN and CDR2 is FVKESK. The CDR3 is 17 amino acids. Losses at the gene ends were 3 bases for V and 1 base for J; bases not matched to a gene: 11. CDR3 loop: CASSHRMGLTSQETQYF. CDR3 in DNA: TGTGCCAGCAGCCACAGGATGGGACTAACCTCCCAAGAGACCCAGTACTTC.

Only one count was recorded for this clonotype. The gene calls are TRBV2 and TRBJ2-2; D possibly corresponds to TRBD2 (7 bases). The CDR3 spans 16 residues. Trimming stripped 6 bases from V and 3 bases from J, with 17 bases between. CDR1 is SNHLY, CDR2 FYNNEI, per germline. CDR3 DNA sequence: TGTGCCAGCAGAGGGGGGGGGTTTAGCGACACCGGGGAGCTGTTTTTT. Amino acid sequence: CASRGGGFSDTGELFF.

The CDR3 spells CSAMSLSLAHSYNEQFF. CDR3 in DNA: TGCAGTGCCATGTCTTTATCGTTGGCTCACTCCTACAATGAGCAGTTCTTC. The chain employs TRBV20-1 and TRBJ2-1; D remains unclear. The V end was cut by 6 bases, the J end by 0 bases, with 21 bases between. CDR1 DFQATT and CDR2 SNEGSKA come from the germline V gene (reference sequence). This CDR3 is 17 amino acids long.

This clonotype has a count of ten or more. The chain employs TRBV25-1 and TRBJ2-5, with unresolved D. The CDR3 has 15 residues. Germline V gene data show CDR1 as MGHDK and CDR2 as SYGVNS. The V end lost 2 bases, the J end lost 2 bases, and 12 bases lay between the germline ends. CDR3 region: CASSEPGGVQETQYF. CDR3 in DNA: TGTGCCAGCAGTGAACCCGGTGGGGTACAAGAGACCCAGTACTTC.

This clonotype was seen more than once but under ten times. The chain carries TRBV7-9 and TRBJ2-2; the D is unclear. The CDR3 is made up of 16 amino acids. V lost 4 bases to trimming and J lost 7 bases, with 19 bases between them. Germline-derived CDR1 and CDR2 are SEHNR and FQNEAQ (reference sequence). CDR3 residues: CASSSVGVGRGGELFF. The CDR3 DNA sequence: TGTGCCAGCAGCTCAGTAGGTGTGGGAAGAGGCGGGGAGCTGTTTTTT.

The V gene is TRBV9, the J gene TRBJ1-4; D is ambiguous. CDR3 size: 17 residues. The germline gives CDR1 SGDLS, CDR2 YYNGEE. Trimming took 4 bases from V and 7 from J, leaving 23 bases between them. CDR3: CASSIFFTESLGEKLFF. CDR3 bases: TGTGCCAGCAGCATTTTCTTTACCGAGTCACTTGGTGAAAAACTGTTTTTT.

There are a few counts of this clonotype. J is TRBJ1-6 and V is TRBV10-3; unclear D gene. Germline CDR1 is ENHRY and CDR2 is SYGVKD. Trimming stripped 0 bases from V and 0 bases from J, with 9 bases between. This CDR3 comprises 17 residues. The CDR3 nucleotides are TGTGCCATCAGTGAGTCTGGCAGTAGCTCCTATAATTCACCCCTCCACTTT. It translates to CAISESGSSSYNSPLHF.

This clonotype occurred many times. The chain uses TRBV12-3 or TRBV12-4 and TRBJ1-2; maybe TRBD1 (5 bases). The CDR3 has 14 residues. Trimming cost V 6 bases and J 3 bases, with 14 bases left between them. CDR3 in DNA: TGTGCCAGCAGCCGACGAGGACAACACTATGGCTACACCTTC. Translating gives CASSRRGQHYGYTF.

This clonotype was counted a few times. V gene TRBV20-1 combines with J gene TRBJ1-2; D not resolved. The CDR3 runs 11 residues. Germline loops: CDR1 DFQATT, CDR2 SNEGSKA (reference sequence). The V end was cut by 5 bases, the J end by 3 bases, with 7 bases between. CDR3 amino acids: CSADSYYGYTF. CDR3 coding DNA: TGCAGTGCTGATTCGTACTATGGCTACACCTTC.

The chain recombines TRBV5-1 with TRBJ2-2, with no clear D. Germline loops: CDR1 SGHRS, CDR2 YFSETQ. The V and J ends lost 1 base and 2 bases respectively, with 9 bases between them. The CDR3 sequence is 15 residues long. Here the CDR3 reads CASSLSTVNTGELFF. The CDR3 bases are TGCGCCAGCAGCTTGTCAACCGTTAACACCGGGGAGCTGTTTTTT.

The chain recombines TRBV7-2 with TRBJ2-7, with D perhaps TRBD2 (5 bases). The germline V and J ends were trimmed by 2 bases and 4 bases, with 9 bases remaining between them. The germline CDR1 and CDR2 sequences are SGHTA and FQGNSA. The CDR3 is 13 amino acids. DNA of the CDR3: TGTGCCAGCAGCTTACACGGGATTTACGAGCAGTACGTC. Residues: CASSLHGIYEQYV.

This clonotype was detected many times. This chain uses TRBV7-9 with TRBJ1-5; D not resolved. Germline V gene sequence: CDR1 SEHNR, CDR2 FQNEAQ (reference sequence). This CDR3 is 14 amino acids long. V was pared by 5 bases and J by 5 bases, with 13 bases between. CDR3 residues: CASSLMNSDQPQHF. The CDR3, as DNA: TGTGCCAGCAGCCTAATGAATTCGGATCAGCCCCAGCATTTT.

This clonotype showed up just a few times. The chain combines TRBV5-1 with TRBJ2-2; D may be TRBD2 (6 bases). This CDR3 region has 14 residues. Trimming shortened V by 4 bases and J by 7 bases, and 14 bases separated the two germline ends. Germline lookup yields CDR1 SGHRS and CDR2 YFSETQ. DNA for the CDR3: TGCGCCAGCAGCGTCGGGACTTTAAACGGGGAGCTGTTTTTT. Its protein is CASSVGTLNGELFF.